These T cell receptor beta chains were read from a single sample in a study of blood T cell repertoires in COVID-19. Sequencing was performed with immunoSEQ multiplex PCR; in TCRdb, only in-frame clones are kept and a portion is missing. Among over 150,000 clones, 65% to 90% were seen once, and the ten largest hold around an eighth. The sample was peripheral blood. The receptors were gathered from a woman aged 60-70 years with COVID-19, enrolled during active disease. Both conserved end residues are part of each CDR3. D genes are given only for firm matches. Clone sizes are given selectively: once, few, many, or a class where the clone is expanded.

CDR3: CASIGPTGGEDTDTQYF
DNA: TGCGCCAGCATAGGGCCTACAGGGGGGGAAGATACAGATACGCAGTATTTT
D: NA
J: TRBJ2-3
size: NA
V: TRBV10-2

CDR3: CASKRGQGNSPLHF
DNA: TGTGCCAGCAAAAGGGGACAGGGAAATTCACCCCTCCACTTT
D: TRBD1
J: TRBJ1-6
size: few
V: TRBV6-5

CDR3: CASSLATGRMNTEAFF
DNA: TGTGCCAGCAGCCTGGCCACAGGGCGGATGAACACTGAAGCTTTCTTT
D: NA
J: TRBJ1-1
size: NA
V: TRBV5-6

CDR3: CASSPGRPRGDGYTF
DNA: TGTGCCAGCAGCCCGGGACGGCCGCGGGGCGACGGCTACACCTTC
D: NA
J: TRBJ1-2
size: NA
V: TRBV7-2

CDR3: CASSLSPGLAIDEQFF
DNA: TGTGCCAGCAGTTTATCCCCGGGACTAGCTATCGATGAGCAGTTCTTC
D: TRBD2
J: TRBJ2-1
size: NA
V: TRBV27

CDR3: CASSVELAGDYNEQFF
DNA: TGTGCCAGCAGCGTAGAGTTAGCGGGAGACTACAATGAGCAGTTCTTC
D: TRBD2
J: TRBJ2-1
size: NA
V: TRBV9

CDR3: CASSPPVGRGYGYTF
DNA: TGTGCCAGCAGCCCCCCAGTGGGGAGGGGGTATGGCTACACCTTC
D: NA
J: TRBJ1-2
size: NA
V: TRBV11-2

CDR3: CATSDHRDTGELFF
DNA: TGTGCCACCAGTGATCACAGGGACACCGGGGAGCTGTTTTTT
D: NA
J: TRBJ2-2
size: NA
V: TRBV24-1

CDR3: CASSFRSFATNEKLFF
DNA: TGTGCCAGCAGCTTCAGGTCATTTGCAACTAATGAAAAACTGTTTTTT
D: NA
J: TRBJ1-4
size: NA
V: TRBV11-2

CDR3: CASSSGQTTTNEKLFF
DNA: TGCGCCAGCAGCTCAGGACAGACCACAACTAATGAAAAACTGTTTTTT
D: NA
J: TRBJ1-4
size: few
V: TRBV5-1

CDR3: CASSTGNLGTANSPLHF
DNA: TGTGCCAGCAGCACCGGAAACCTAGGGACAGCCAATTCACCCCTCCACTTT
D: TRBD1
J: TRBJ1-6
size: NA
V: TRBV11-2

CDR3: CASSPSNSQETQYF
DNA: TGTGCCAGCAGCCCGAGCAACAGCCAAGAGACCCAGTACTTC
D: NA
J: TRBJ2-5
size: NA
V: TRBV7-3

CDR3: CASSILAGGSTDTQYF
DNA: TGCGCCAGCAGCATTCTAGCGGGAGGATCCACAGATACGCAGTATTTT
D: TRBD2
J: TRBJ2-3
size: once
V: TRBV5-1

CDR3: CASSPVAGGTYEQYF
DNA: TGCGCCAGCAGCCCTGTCGCGGGGGGGACCTACGAGCAGTACTTC
D: TRBD2
J: TRBJ2-7
size: NA
V: TRBV5-1

CDR3: CASSPFDRSNYGYTF
DNA: TGTGCCAGCAGCCCCTTCGACAGGTCTAACTATGGCTACACCTTC
D: NA
J: TRBJ1-2
size: NA
V: TRBV7-6

CDR3: CSARWGGSNQPQHF
DNA: TGCAGCGCACGGTGGGGAGGCAGCAATCAGCCCCAGCATTTT
D: NA
J: TRBJ1-5
size: NA
V: TRBV29-1

CDR3: CAISESGQGAANIQYF
DNA: TGTGCCATCAGTGAGTCGGGACAGGGGGCGGCAAACATTCAGTACTTC
D: TRBD1
J: TRBJ2-4
size: NA
V: TRBV10-3

CDR3: CATSDSSGHYGYTF
DNA: TGTGCCACCAGTGATTCAAGCGGACACTATGGCTACACCTTC
D: NA
J: TRBJ1-2
size: NA
V: TRBV24-1

CDR3: CASSQDRGTSGRARKFF
DNA: TGCGCCAGCAGCCAAGATAGGGGGACTAGCGGGAGGGCCAGGAAGTTCTTC
D: TRBD2
J: TRBJ2-1
size: NA
V: TRBV4-1

CDR3: CASSRVSMTGTGELFF
DNA: TGTGCCAGCAGCAGAGTATCCATGACAGGCACCGGGGAGCTGTTTTTT
D: NA
J: TRBJ2-2
size: NA
V: TRBV7-9

CDR3: CATRTGGASDTQYF
DNA: TGTGCCACCAGGACAGGGGGCGCATCAGATACGCAGTATTTT
D: TRBD1
J: TRBJ2-3
size: NA
V: TRBV24-1

CDR3: CASTLRGSGRNEQFF
DNA: TGTGCCAGCACCCTTAGGGGGAGTGGAAGAAATGAGCAGTTCTTC
D: NA
J: TRBJ2-1
size: NA
V: TRBV27

CDR3: CAISESKGAGGYTF
DNA: TGTGCCATCAGTGAGTCGAAGGGGGCAGGGGGCTACACCTTC
D: TRBD1
J: TRBJ1-2
size: NA
V: TRBV10-3

CDR3: CASSIFPQGFFYGYTF
DNA: TGTGCCAGTAGTATTTTCCCGCAGGGGTTTTTCTATGGCTACACCTTC
D: NA
J: TRBJ1-2
size: NA
V: TRBV19

CDR3: CASSQGRALGDNEQFF
DNA: TGCGCCAGCAGCCAAGGCCGGGCCCTAGGGGACAATGAGCAGTTCTTC
D: NA
J: TRBJ2-1
size: NA
V: TRBV4-1

CDR3: CAISDVSGNQPQHF
DNA: TGTGCCATCAGTGATGTTAGTGGCAATCAGCCCCAGCATTTT
D: NA
J: TRBJ1-5
size: NA
V: TRBV10-3

CDR3: CATHPRYNEQFF
DNA: TGTGCCACCCATCCACGGTACAATGAGCAGTTCTTC
D: NA
J: TRBJ2-1
size: NA
V: TRBV7-3

CDR3: CASSEGGWNTEAFF
DNA: TGTGCCAGCAGTGAAGGCGGGTGGAACACTGAAGCTTTCTTT
D: NA
J: TRBJ1-1
size: NA
V: TRBV6-1

CDR3: CASSTPAGELFF
DNA: TGTGCCAGCAGCACTCCCGCAGGGGAGCTGTTTTTT
D: NA
J: TRBJ2-2
size: NA
V: TRBV7-6

CDR3: CASSVSGTHQETQYF
DNA: TGTGCCAGCAGCGTATCCGGGACTCACCAAGAGACCCAGTACTTC
D: NA
J: TRBJ2-5
size: NA
V: TRBV9

CDR3: CASSLKGQDNSPLHF
DNA: TGTGCCAGCAGCTTAAAGGGGCAAGATAATTCACCCCTCCACTTT
D: NA
J: TRBJ1-6
size: NA
V: TRBV7-3

CDR3: CASSQDRGWSSSYEQYF
DNA: TGTGCCAGCAGCCAAGATAGGGGGTGGTCCTCGTCCTACGAGCAGTACTTC
D: NA
J: TRBJ2-7
size: NA
V: TRBV4-2

CDR3: CASSLFAGAEAFF
DNA: TGCGCCAGCAGCTTGTTTGCAGGGGCGGAAGCTTTCTTT
D: NA
J: TRBJ1-1
size: NA
V: TRBV5-1

CDR3: CASSPDFRQDDSPEAFF
DNA: TGTGCCAGTAGTCCCGACTTCCGACAGGATGACAGCCCTGAAGCTTTCTTT
D: NA
J: TRBJ1-1
size: NA
V: TRBV19

CDR3: CASSQEVNRPAVAFF
DNA: TGTGCCAGCAGCCAAGAAGTTAATCGGCCGGCGGTAGCTTTCTTT
D: NA
J: TRBJ1-1
size: NA
V: TRBV14

CDR3: CASSRGTANGYTF
DNA: TGTGCCAGCAGCCGCGGGACAGCGAACGGCTACACCTTC
D: TRBD1
J: TRBJ1-2
size: few
V: TRBV12-3/TRBV12-4

CDR3: CASSLTPTAPNTEAFF
DNA: TGTGCCAGCAGCTTAACTCCCACAGCTCCTAACACTGAAGCTTTCTTT
D: NA
J: TRBJ1-1
size: NA
V: TRBV7-3

CDR3: CAISVAPSGVKDNEQFF
DNA: TGTGCCATCAGTGTCGCTCCTAGCGGGGTTAAAGACAATGAGCAGTTCTTC
D: TRBD2
J: TRBJ2-1
size: NA
V: TRBV10-3

CDR3: CSVGASGANVLTF
DNA: TGCAGCGTTGGGGCGTCCGGGGCCAACGTCCTGACTTTC
D: NA
J: TRBJ2-6
size: NA
V: TRBV29-1

CDR3: CASSLQPGAEAFF
DNA: TGTGCCAGCAGCTTACAACCAGGGGCAGAAGCTTTCTTT
D: NA
J: TRBJ1-1
size: NA
V: TRBV11-2

CDR3: CASSRTGQQPQHF
DNA: TGTGCCAGCAGCAGGACAGGGCAGCAGCCCCAGCATTTT
D: TRBD1
J: TRBJ1-5
size: NA
V: TRBV7-2

CDR3: CSVGADSTDTQYF
DNA: TGCAGCGTGGGGGCCGACAGCACAGATACGCAGTATTTT
D: NA
J: TRBJ2-3
size: NA
V: TRBV29-1

CDR3: CASSQGGTGYNSPLHF
DNA: TGTGCCAGCAGCCAAGGGGGAACAGGTTATAATTCACCCCTCCACTTT
D: NA
J: TRBJ1-6
size: NA
V: TRBV14

CDR3: CAISEGYRGPGYTF
DNA: TGTGCCATCAGTGAGGGATACAGGGGGCCTGGCTACACCTTC
D: TRBD1
J: TRBJ1-2
size: NA
V: TRBV10-3

CDR3: CASSLWTWVDTQYF
DNA: TGCGCCAGCAGCTTATGGACATGGGTTGATACGCAGTATTTT
D: NA
J: TRBJ2-3
size: few
V: TRBV5-1

CDR3: CASSGGPGSPLHF
DNA: TGCGCCAGCAGCGGTGGGCCTGGTTCACCCCTCCACTTT
D: NA
J: TRBJ1-6
size: once
V: TRBV10-1

CDR3: CSVDYSGGPYEQYF
DNA: TGCAGCGTTGACTACAGCGGGGGACCCTACGAGCAGTACTTC
D: TRBD2
J: TRBJ2-7
size: NA
V: TRBV29-1

CDR3: CASSLLGREETQYF
DNA: TGTGCCAGCAGCTTACTAGGGCGGGAAGAGACCCAGTACTTC
D: NA
J: TRBJ2-5
size: NA
V: TRBV5-4

CDR3: CASSKTQGASYEQYF
DNA: TGTGCCAGTAGTAAGACACAGGGGGCCTCCTACGAGCAGTACTTC
D: TRBD1
J: TRBJ2-7
size: few
V: TRBV19

CDR3: CASSGRGYNSPLHF
DNA: TGCGCCAGCAGCGGCAGGGGCTATAATTCACCCCTCCACTTT
D: NA
J: TRBJ1-6
size: NA
V: TRBV5-1

CDR3: CASSSTVGLREAFF
DNA: TGTGCCAGCAGTTCGACAGTGGGACTAAGAGAAGCTTTCTTT
D: NA
J: TRBJ1-1
size: once
V: TRBV5-4

CDR3: CATSLGGGTDTQYF
DNA: TGTGCCACCAGCTTGGGGGGAGGCACAGATACGCAGTATTTT
D: NA
J: TRBJ2-3
size: NA
V: TRBV7-3

CDR3: CASLEIYNSPLHF
DNA: TGCGCCAGCTTGGAGATCTATAATTCACCCCTCCACTTT
D: NA
J: TRBJ1-6
size: few
V: TRBV10-2

CDR3: CASSVSGGRRYNEQFF
DNA: TGTGCCAGCAGCGTTAGCGGGGGGCGTAGGTACAATGAGCAGTTCTTC
D: TRBD2
J: TRBJ2-1
size: NA
V: TRBV7-6